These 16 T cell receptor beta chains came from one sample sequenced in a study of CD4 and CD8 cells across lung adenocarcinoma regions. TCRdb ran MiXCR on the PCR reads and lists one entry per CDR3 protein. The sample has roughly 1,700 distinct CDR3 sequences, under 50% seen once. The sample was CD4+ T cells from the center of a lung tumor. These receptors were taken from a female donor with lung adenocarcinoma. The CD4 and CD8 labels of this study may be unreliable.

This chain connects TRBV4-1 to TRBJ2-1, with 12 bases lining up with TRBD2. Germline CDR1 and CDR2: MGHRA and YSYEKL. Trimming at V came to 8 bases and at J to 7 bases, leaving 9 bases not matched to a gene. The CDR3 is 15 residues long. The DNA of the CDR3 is TGCGCCAGCTCGCGGACTAGCGGGACGATGAATGAGCAGTTCTTC. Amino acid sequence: CASSRTSGTMNEQFF.

Here the CDR3 DNA reads TGCGCCAGCAGCCAAGGGCGGACAGACACCGGGGAGCTGTTTTTT. This codes for CASSQGRTDTGELFF. This sequence joins TRBV4-1 and TRBJ2-2; TRBD1 might be the D (6 bases). Germline assignment: CDR1 MGHRA and CDR2 YSYEKL. The V end was cut by 1 base, the J end by 3 bases, with 9 bases between. The CDR3 is 15 amino acids.

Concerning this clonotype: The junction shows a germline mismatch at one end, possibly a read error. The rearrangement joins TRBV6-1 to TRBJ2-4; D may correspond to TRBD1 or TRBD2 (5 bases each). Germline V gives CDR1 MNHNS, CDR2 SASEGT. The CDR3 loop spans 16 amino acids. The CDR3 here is CASRVSGLGAKYIQYF. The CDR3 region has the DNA TGTGCCAGCCGCGTATCGGGGCTGGGAGCCAAATACATTCAGTACTTC.

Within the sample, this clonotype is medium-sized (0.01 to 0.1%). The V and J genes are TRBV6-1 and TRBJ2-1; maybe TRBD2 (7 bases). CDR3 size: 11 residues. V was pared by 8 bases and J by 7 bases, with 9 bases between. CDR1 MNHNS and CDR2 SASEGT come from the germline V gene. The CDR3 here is CASGRGNEQFF. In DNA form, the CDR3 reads TGTGCCAGCGGGAGGGGGAATGAGCAGTTCTTC.

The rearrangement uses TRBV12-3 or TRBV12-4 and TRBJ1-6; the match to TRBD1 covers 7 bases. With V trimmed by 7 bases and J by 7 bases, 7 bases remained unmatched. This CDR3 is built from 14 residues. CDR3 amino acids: CASTETGRNSPLHF. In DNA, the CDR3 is TGTGCCAGCACCGAGACAGGGAGGAATTCACCCCTCCACTTT.

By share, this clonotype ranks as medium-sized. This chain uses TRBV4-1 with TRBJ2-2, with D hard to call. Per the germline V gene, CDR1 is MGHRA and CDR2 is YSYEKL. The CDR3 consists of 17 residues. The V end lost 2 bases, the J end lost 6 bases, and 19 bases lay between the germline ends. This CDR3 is CASSQPLSVDRSGELFF. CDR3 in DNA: TGCGCCAGCAGCCAACCTCTATCAGTGGATCGCTCCGGGGAGCTGTTTTTT.

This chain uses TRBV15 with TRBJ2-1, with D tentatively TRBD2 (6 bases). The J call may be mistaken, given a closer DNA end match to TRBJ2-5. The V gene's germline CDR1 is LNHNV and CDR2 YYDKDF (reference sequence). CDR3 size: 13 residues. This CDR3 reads CATSGGNQETQYF. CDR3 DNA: TGTGCCACCAGCGGCGGGAATCAAGAGACCCAGTACTTC.

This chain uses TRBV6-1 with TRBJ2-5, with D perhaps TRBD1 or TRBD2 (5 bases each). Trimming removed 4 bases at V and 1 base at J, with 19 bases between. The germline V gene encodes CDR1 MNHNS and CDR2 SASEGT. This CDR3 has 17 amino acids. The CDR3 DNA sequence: TGTGCCAGCAGTGCGGGGCTAGGAGGATGTGGCCAAGAGACCCAGTACTTC. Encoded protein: CASSAGLGGCGQETQYF.

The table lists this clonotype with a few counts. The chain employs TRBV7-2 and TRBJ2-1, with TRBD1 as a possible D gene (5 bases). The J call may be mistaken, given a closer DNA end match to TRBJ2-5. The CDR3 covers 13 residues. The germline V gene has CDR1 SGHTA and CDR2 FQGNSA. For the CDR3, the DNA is TGTGCCAGCAGCCGGACACTGGATCAGGCCCAGTACTTC. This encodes CASSRTLDQAQYF.

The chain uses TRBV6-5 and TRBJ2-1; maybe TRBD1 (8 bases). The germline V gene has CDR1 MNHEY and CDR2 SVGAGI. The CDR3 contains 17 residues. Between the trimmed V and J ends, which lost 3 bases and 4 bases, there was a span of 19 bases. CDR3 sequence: CASSYRTGGGGYNEQFF. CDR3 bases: TGTGCCAGCAGTTATCGAACAGGGGGGGGGGGGTACAATGAGCAGTTCTTC.

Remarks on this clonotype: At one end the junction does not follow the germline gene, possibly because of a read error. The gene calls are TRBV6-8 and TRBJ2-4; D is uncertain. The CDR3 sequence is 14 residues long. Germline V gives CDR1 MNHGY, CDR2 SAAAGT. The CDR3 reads CPVWGFWAKNMQYF. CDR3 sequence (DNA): TGTCCCGTCTGGGGATTCTGGGCCAAAAACATGCAGTACTTT.

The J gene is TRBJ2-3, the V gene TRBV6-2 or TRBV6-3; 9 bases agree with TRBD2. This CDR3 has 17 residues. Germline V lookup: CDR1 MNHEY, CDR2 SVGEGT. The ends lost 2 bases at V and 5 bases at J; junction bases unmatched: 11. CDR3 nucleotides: TGTGCCAGCAGTTACCTTTTTGCGGGAGGGCCTGAAGATACGCAGTATTTT. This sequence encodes CASSYLFAGGPEDTQYF.

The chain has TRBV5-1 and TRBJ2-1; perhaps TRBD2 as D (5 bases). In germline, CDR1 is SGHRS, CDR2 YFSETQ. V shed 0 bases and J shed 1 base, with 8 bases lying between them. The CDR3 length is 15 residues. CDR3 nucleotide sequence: TGCGCCAGCAGCTTGGCCCCGGGGTCCTACAATGAGCAGTTCTTC. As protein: CASSLAPGSYNEQFF.

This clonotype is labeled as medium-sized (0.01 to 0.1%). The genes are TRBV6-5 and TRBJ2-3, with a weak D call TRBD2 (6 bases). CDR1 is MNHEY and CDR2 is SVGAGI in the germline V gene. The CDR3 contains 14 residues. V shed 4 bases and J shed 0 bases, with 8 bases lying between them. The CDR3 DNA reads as TGTGCCAGCAGTTTAGGACTAAGCACAGATACGCAGTATTTT. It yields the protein CASSLGLSTDTQYF.

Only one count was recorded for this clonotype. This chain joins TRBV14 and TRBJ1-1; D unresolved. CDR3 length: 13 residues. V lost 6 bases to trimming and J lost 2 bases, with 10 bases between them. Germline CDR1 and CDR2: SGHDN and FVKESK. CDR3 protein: CASRPALNTEAFF. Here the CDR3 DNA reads TGTGCCAGCAGGCCAGCGCTAAACACTGAAGCTTTCTTT.

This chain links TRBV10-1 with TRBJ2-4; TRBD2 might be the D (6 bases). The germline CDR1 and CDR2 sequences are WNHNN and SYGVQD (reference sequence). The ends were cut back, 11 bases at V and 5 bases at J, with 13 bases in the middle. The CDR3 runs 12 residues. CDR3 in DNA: TGCGCCGGGGGGAGAGACCAAAACATTCAGTACTTC. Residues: CAGGRDQNIQYF.